This T cell receptor (beta chain) was captured by sequencing in a study of regulatory T cells in long-lasting Graves disease. Time point noted: newly diagnosed GD, antithyroid drugs for less than 3 months. There was RNA extracted from PBMCs, and the TCR library was made from it. Building of the TCR beta libraries involved iRepertoire HTBI primers and Arm-PCR of CDR3 regions. TCRdb analysed the multiplex PCR reads with MiXCR anew, one entry per CDR3 protein. The table includes 360,000 or so distinct CDR3 sequences, about 16% detected once. This clonotype appeared many times. Antigen: not known. Study findings and constraints: Having only a small sample size may have limited accuracy.

A further study also used this sample, focusing on T cells in Graves' hyperthyroidism and ophthalmopathy. Per that study: Most thyroid clonotypes expanded above 0.001 were also detected in blood.

Sequenced material: peripheral blood mononuclear cells (PBMCs), taken at new diagnosis, from a patient treated with antithyroid drugs. This receptor was taken from a woman under 30 with Graves disease.

DNA of the CDR3: TGCAGTGCTAGAGACCCGGGACTAGCGGGAGGGCCAACAGATACGCAGTATTTT. Translating it yields CSARDPGLAGGPTDTQYF. The chain couples TRBV20-1 to TRBJ2-3; 16 bases line up with TRBD2. The trim removed 0 bases at V and 3 bases at J, leaving 6 bases unmatched. CDR1 is DFQATT, CDR2 SNEGSKA, per germline (reference sequence). This CDR3 spans 18 amino acids.